This T cell receptor beta chain was sequenced in a study of CD8 T cells in ankylosing spondylitis. Findings and limits, study-wide: Clones linked with disease were CD8+ and fairly uncommon in the peripheral blood. Reactive arthritis synovial fluid and blood previously showed some of these motif variants. Disease-associated clones were reportedly significantly overrepresented in matched ankylosing spondylitis synovial fluid. Seemingly characteristic of ankylosing spondylitis blood was a TCR beta motif consisting of several highly homologous variants.

Turning to this clonotype: Antigen specificity is unknown.

Quantitative molecular-barcoded 5'-RACE generated the TCR beta libraries. Using its own MiXCR run on the 5' RACE reads, TCRdb lists one record per CDR3 protein. The sample records 350,000 to 450,000 distinct CDR3 sequences, more than 25% being singletons. This CDR3 has 13 amino acids. V shed 7 bases and J shed 2 bases, with 9 bases lying between them. Germline loops: CDR1 MNHEY, CDR2 SVGEGT. This TCR came from a male donor with ankylosing spondylitis. V and J are TRBV6-2 or TRBV6-3 and TRBJ2-4; D unresolved. Sequencing was done on a sample of blood, either unsorted or a sorted T cell fraction (not recorded which). The CDR3 bases are TGTGCCAGCAATACACAACCCAAAAACATTCAGTACTTC. The encoded protein is CASNTQPKNIQYF.